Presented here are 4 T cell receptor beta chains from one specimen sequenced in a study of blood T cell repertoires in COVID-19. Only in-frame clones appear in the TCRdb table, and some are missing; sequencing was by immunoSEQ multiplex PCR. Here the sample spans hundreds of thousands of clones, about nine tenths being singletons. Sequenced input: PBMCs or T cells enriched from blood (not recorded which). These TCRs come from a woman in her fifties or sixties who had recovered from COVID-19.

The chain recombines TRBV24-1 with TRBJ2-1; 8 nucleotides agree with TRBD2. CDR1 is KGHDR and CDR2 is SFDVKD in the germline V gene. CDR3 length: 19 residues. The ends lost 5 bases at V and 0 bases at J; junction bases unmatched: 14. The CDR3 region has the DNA TGTGCCACCAGTGGAGGTAGCGGGACCAACCCTCGCTCCTACAATGAGCAGTTCTTC. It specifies CATSGGSGTNPRSYNEQFF.

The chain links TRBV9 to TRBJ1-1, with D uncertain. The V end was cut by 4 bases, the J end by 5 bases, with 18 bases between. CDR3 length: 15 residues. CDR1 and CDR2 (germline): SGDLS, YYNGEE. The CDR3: CASSLDGRRGTEAFF. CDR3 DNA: TGTGCCAGCAGCCTAGACGGAAGGCGAGGGACTGAAGCTTTCTTT. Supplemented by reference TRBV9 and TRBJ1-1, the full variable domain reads DSGVTQTPKHLITATGQRVTLRCSPRSGDLSVYWYQQSLDQGLQFLIQYYNGEERAKGNILERFSAQQFPDLHSELNLSSLELGDSALYFCASSLDGRRGTEAFFGQGTRLTVV.

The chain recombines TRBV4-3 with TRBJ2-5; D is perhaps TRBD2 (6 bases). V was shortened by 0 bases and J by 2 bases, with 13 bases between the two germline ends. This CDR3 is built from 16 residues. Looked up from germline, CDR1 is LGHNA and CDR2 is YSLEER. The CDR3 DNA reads TGCGCCAGCAGCCAAGATGGTAGCGGAACGCAAGAGACCCAGTACTTC. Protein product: CASSQDGSGTQETQYF.

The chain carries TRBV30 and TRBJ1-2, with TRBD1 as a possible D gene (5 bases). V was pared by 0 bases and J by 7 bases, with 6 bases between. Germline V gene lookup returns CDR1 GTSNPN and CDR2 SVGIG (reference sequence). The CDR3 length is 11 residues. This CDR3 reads CAWSVGGGYTF. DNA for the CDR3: TGTGCCTGGAGTGTCGGGGGTGGCTACACCTTC.